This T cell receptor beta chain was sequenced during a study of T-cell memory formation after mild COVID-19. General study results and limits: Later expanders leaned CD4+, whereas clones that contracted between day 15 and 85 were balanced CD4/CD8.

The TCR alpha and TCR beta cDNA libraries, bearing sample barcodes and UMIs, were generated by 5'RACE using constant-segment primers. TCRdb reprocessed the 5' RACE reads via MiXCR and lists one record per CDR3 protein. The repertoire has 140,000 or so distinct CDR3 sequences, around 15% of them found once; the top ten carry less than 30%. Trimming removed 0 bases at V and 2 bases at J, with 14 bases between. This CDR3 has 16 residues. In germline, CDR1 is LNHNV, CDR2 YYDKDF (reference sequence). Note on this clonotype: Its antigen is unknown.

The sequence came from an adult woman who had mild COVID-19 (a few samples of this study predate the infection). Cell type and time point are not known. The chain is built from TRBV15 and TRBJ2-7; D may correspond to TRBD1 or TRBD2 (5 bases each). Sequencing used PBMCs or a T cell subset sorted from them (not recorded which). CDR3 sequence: CATSREGDLAPYEQYF. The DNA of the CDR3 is TGTGCCACCAGCAGAGAAGGGGACCTCGCCCCCTACGAGCAGTACTTC.